These 5 T cell receptor beta chains originate from one sample sequenced in a study of OX40 agonist ivuxolimab in advanced cancers. The table came from immunoSEQ multiplex PCR; TCRdb's copy has only in-frame clones and leaves some out. The table has under 25,000 clones, roughly 82% seen once. Sequences were derived from CD4+ or CD8+ T cells sorted from blood, sampled in a trial of the OX40 agonist ivuxolimab. The receptors come from an adult with an advanced solid tumor such as melanoma, head and neck, liver or kidney cancer.

The rearrangement joins TRBV6-4 to TRBJ2-3, with 8 bases matching TRBD2. Losses at the gene ends were 3 bases for V and 2 bases for J; bases not matched to a gene: 4. Germline CDR1 is MRHNA and CDR2 is SNTAGT. The CDR3 is made up of 15 amino acids. The CDR3 is CASSEGLEDTDTQYF. The CDR3 region has the DNA TGTGCCAGCAGTGAGGGACTAGAGGACACAGATACGCAGTATTTT.

The V and J genes are TRBV9 and TRBJ2-1; D is perhaps TRBD1 (6 bases). The CDR3 length is 14 residues. Per the germline V gene, CDR1 is SGDLS and CDR2 is YYNGEE. Trimming pared 6 bases from V and 0 bases from J, leaving 10 bases between. CDR3 residues: CASNLGGSYNEQFF. CDR3 nucleotides: TGTGCCAGCAACTTAGGGGGCTCCTACAATGAGCAGTTCTTC.

The table lists this clone with a count of one. The chain employs TRBV6-5 and TRBJ2-7, with D perhaps matching TRBD1 or TRBD2 (6 bases each). Germline V gives CDR1 MNHEY, CDR2 SVGAGI. V was shortened by 4 bases and J by 7 bases, with 14 bases between the two germline ends. The CDR3 contains 13 residues. The CDR3 DNA is TGTGCCAGCAGTTCATGGGGGGCCGGGGAGCAGTACTTC. Protein sequence: CASSSWGAGEQYF.

The CDR3 DNA reads as TGTGCCAGCAGCCTGGAACCACTAGCGGGGATCTACGAGCAGTACTTC. As protein: CASSLEPLAGIYEQYF. The V and J genes are TRBV5-5 and TRBJ2-7, with 10 bases that match TRBD2. The CDR3 totals 16 residues. Germline values: CDR1 SGHKS, CDR2 YYEKEE (reference sequence). V lost 4 bases, J lost 3 bases, and 10 bases stayed unmatched.

V gene TRBV7-9 combines with J gene TRBJ1-1, with 8 bases matching TRBD1. The CDR3 contains 14 residues. Germline CDR1 reads SEHNR; CDR2 reads FQNEAQ (reference sequence). The junction had 4 bases not matched to a gene; V was cut back by 3 bases and J by 4 bases. Here the CDR3 reads CASSFVTGATEAFF. Written as DNA, the CDR3 is TGTGCCAGCAGCTTTGTGACAGGGGCCACTGAAGCTTTCTTT. Variable domain in full (rest from reference TRBV7-9 and TRBJ1-1): DTGVSQNPRHKITKRGQNVTFRCDPISEHNRLYWYRQTLGQGPEFLTYFQNEAQLEKSRLLSDRFSAERPKGSFSTLEIQRTEQGDSAMYLCASSFVTGATEAFFGQGTRLTVV.